A selection of T cell receptor beta chains follows, all from one sample in a study of blood T cell repertoires in COVID-19. TCRdb keeps only in-frame clones here, not all; method: immunoSEQ multiplex PCR. The sample has a few hundred thousand clones; 65% to 90% are singletons. The specimen was peripheral blood. Receptor source: a man aged 50-60 years with acute or convalescent COVID-19. CDR3s include the opening cysteine and the closing phenylalanine or tryptophan. A D gene is named only where the DNA matches it firmly. The listing skips clone size in some rows; elsewhere it reads once, few, many or a size class.

>TRBD1|15|TRBJ1-3|TRBV5-1|-
CASSLGGQPGNTIYF
TGCGCCAGCAGCTTAGGGGGACAGCCTGGAAACACCATATATTTT
>TRBD1|14|TRBJ1-2|TRBV4-1|-
CASSQSRTGDGYTF
TGCGCCAGCAGCCAATCCCGGACAGGGGATGGCTACACCTTC
>-|15|TRBJ1-5|TRBV19|-
CASIAGEHGNQPQHF
TGTGCCAGTATCGCAGGGGAACACGGCAATCAGCCCCAGCATTTT
>-|18|TRBJ1-5|TRBV4-1|-
CASSQVATGRLSNQPQHF
TGCGCCAGCAGCCAAGTAGCGACAGGACGTCTTAGCAATCAGCCCCAGCATTTT
>TRBD1|14|TRBJ1-4|TRBV5-1|-
CASKDRDTNEKLFF
TGCGCCAGCAAGGACAGGGACACTAATGAAAAACTGTTTTTT
>TRBD1|15|TRBJ2-1|TRBV7-8|-
CASSRGQGDYNEQFF
TGTGCCAGCAGCCGAGGACAGGGAGACTACAATGAGCAGTTCTTC
>-|14|TRBJ1-3|TRBV6-5|few
CASSSQGSGNTIYF
TGTGCCAGCAGTTCTCAGGGGTCTGGAAACACCATATATTTT
>TRBD2|15|TRBJ2-7|TRBV19|-
CASSDERGSSYEQYF
TGTGCCAGTAGTGACGAGCGGGGGAGTTCCTACGAGCAGTACTTC
>TRBD1|11|TRBJ1-1|TRBV20-1|-
CSSYQGQEAFF
TGCAGCAGCTACCAGGGACAGGAAGCTTTCTTT
>TRBD2|16|TRBJ2-3|TRBV7-9|-
CASSLVHSGAGDTQYF
TGTGCCAGCAGCTTGGTCCATAGCGGGGCAGGGGACACGCAGTATTTT
>-|14|TRBJ1-4|TRBV7-9|-
CASSSGGSNEKLFF
TGTGCCAGCAGCTCCGGGGGATCTAATGAAAAACTGTTTTTT
>TRBD1|15|TRBJ1-2|TRBV24-1|-
CATSDRRQGNYGYTF
TGTGCCACCAGTGATCGACGACAGGGCAACTATGGCTACACCTTC
>TRBD2|15|TRBJ2-3|TRBV3-1/TRBV3-2|-
CASSPWRGGTDTQYF
TGTGCCAGCAGTCCCTGGCGGGGGGGCACAGATACGCAGTATTTT
>-|13|TRBJ1-2|TRBV30|few
CAWTKARFYGYTF
TGTGCCTGGACGAAAGCCCGATTCTATGGCTACACCTTC
>-|14|TRBJ1-2|TRBV18|-
CASSPQDQASGYTF
TGTGCCAGCTCACCACAAGACCAGGCCAGCGGCTACACCTTC
>TRBD1|14|TRBJ1-4|TRBV6-6|-
CASSQQGADEKLFF
TGTGCCAGCAGTCAACAGGGGGCCGATGAAAAACTGTTTTTT
>TRBD2|16|TRBJ2-5|TRBV18|-
CASSPRGLAGDETQYF
TGTGCCAGCTCACCACGGGGACTAGCGGGGGACGAGACCCAGTACTTC
>TRBD1|13|TRBJ2-7|TRBV12-3/TRBV12-4|-
CASSPDRGYEQYF
TGTGCCAGCAGCCCGGACAGGGGTTACGAGCAGTACTTC
>TRBD1|16|TRBJ1-6|TRBV3-1/TRBV3-2|-
CASSQEGQLNNSPLHF
TGTGCCAGCAGCCAAGAGGGACAGCTCAATAATTCACCCCTCCACTTT
>TRBD1|17|TRBJ1-2|TRBV27|-
CASKTLDRDRVGYGYTF
TGTGCCAGCAAAACCCTCGACCGGGACAGGGTGGGCTATGGCTACACCTTC
>-|17|TRBJ1-5|TRBV19|-
CASSIVQGRRDDQPQHF
TGTGCCAGTAGTATAGTCCAGGGACGGAGGGACGATCAGCCCCAGCATTTT
>TRBD2|14|TRBJ2-1|TRBV7-3|-
CASSLTAQRGEQFF
TGTGCCAGCAGCTTAACAGCCCAGCGGGGGGAGCAGTTCTTC
>-|12|TRBJ2-1|TRBV3-1/TRBV3-2|-
CASSPRRNEQFF
TGTGCCAGCAGCCCGCGTCGCAATGAGCAGTTCTTC
>-|13|TRBJ2-3|TRBV12-3/TRBV12-4|-
CASRPRGTDTQYF
TGTGCCAGCAGGCCCCGGGGGACAGATACGCAGTATTTT
>TRBD2|16|TRBJ2-5|TRBV9|-
CASSVPSGGARETQYF
TGTGCCAGCAGCGTCCCTAGCGGGGGGGCCCGTGAGACCCAGTACTTC
>-|16|TRBJ1-3|TRBV6-5|-
CASSYSTTGSGNTIYF
TGTGCCAGCAGTTACTCTACTACAGGGTCTGGAAACACCATATATTTT
>-|14|TRBJ2-1|TRBV10-3|-
CAIKAGRSYNEQFF
TGTGCCATCAAGGCAGGTCGCTCCTACAATGAGCAGTTCTTC
>-|13|TRBJ2-3|TRBV18|few
CASSPSPTDTQYF
TGTGCCAGCTCTCCCTCCCCCACAGATACGCAGTATTTT
>TRBD2|15|TRBJ2-2|TRBV27|-
CASSRGGANTGELFF
TGTGCCAGCAGCCGCGGGGGGGCGAACACCGGGGAGCTGTTTTTT
>-|13|TRBJ1-6|TRBV6-5|few
CASRAGADSPLHF
TGTGCCAGCAGGGCAGGGGCGGATTCACCCCTCCACTTT
>-|13|TRBJ1-6|TRBV2|-
CASRGEARGPLHF
TGTGCCAGCAGGGGTGAGGCGAGGGGGCCCCTCCACTTT
>-|13|TRBJ1-2|TRBV2|-
CASTEYSNYGYTF
TGTGCCAGCACGGAGTACTCTAACTATGGCTACACCTTC
>-|14|TRBJ1-6|TRBV10-2|-
CASSEGQINSPLHF
TGCGCCAGCAGTGAAGGACAGATAAATTCACCCCTCCACTTT
>-|16|TRBJ2-7|TRBV5-1|-
CASSLSPGPGSYEQYF
TGCGCCAGCAGCTTGTCCCCAGGGCCAGGCTCCTACGAGCAGTACTTC
>-|16|TRBJ2-1|TRBV7-6|-
CASSLEGSSGYNEQFF
TGTGCCAGCAGCTTAGAAGGATCCTCGGGATACAATGAGCAGTTCTTC
>-|14|TRBJ1-3|TRBV5-6|-
CASSFRYSGNTIYF
TGTGCCAGCAGCTTCAGATACTCTGGAAACACCATATATTTT
>TRBD1|17|TRBJ2-1|TRBV5-8|once
CASRGRTGGELYNEQFF
TGTGCCAGCAGGGGGCGGACAGGGGGCGAGTTATACAATGAGCAGTTCTTC
>-|13|TRBJ1-5|TRBV7-2|-
CASSFTGIQPQHF
TGTGCCAGCAGCTTTACAGGGATTCAGCCCCAGCATTTT
>TRBD1|16|TRBJ1-6|TRBV3-1/TRBV3-2|once
CASSPQGGQGVTPLHF
TGTGCCAGCAGCCCTCAAGGGGGACAGGGGGTAACACCCCTCCACTTT
>-|14|TRBJ1-1|TRBV18|-
CASSPGGRNTEAFF
TGTGCCAGCTCACCGGGAGGGCGTAACACTGAAGCTTTCTTT
>-|13|TRBJ2-3|TRBV5-4|-
CASSLQGTDTQYF
TGTGCCAGCAGCTTGCAGGGAACAGATACGCAGTATTTT
>TRBD1|13|TRBJ2-1|TRBV6-5|-
CASSRQGNNEQFF
TGTGCCAGCAGTCGACAGGGTAACAATGAGCAGTTCTTC
>-|15|TRBJ2-5|TRBV2|-
CASWFVSPIQETQYF
TGTGCCAGCTGGTTTGTAAGCCCCATTCAAGAGACCCAGTACTTC
>TRBD1|16|TRBJ1-2|TRBV14|-
CASSLGAAGGGYGYTF
TGTGCCAGCAGCCTCGGAGCGGCAGGGGGTGGCTATGGCTACACCTTC
>TRBD1|14|TRBJ2-7|TRBV14|-
CASSHLGTVYEQYF
TGTGCCAGCAGCCACCTCGGGACAGTTTACGAGCAGTACTTC
>-|17|TRBJ1-1|TRBV25-1|-
CASRGGAGKRWNTEAFF
TGTGCCAGCAGAGGGGGGGCAGGGAAAAGGTGGAACACTGAAGCTTTCTTT
>TRBD1|14|TRBJ1-4|TRBV6-5|once
CASSTGQGGEKLFF
TGTGCCAGCAGTACGGGACAGGGAGGCGAAAAACTGTTTTTT
>TRBD2|18|TRBJ2-5|TRBV27|-
CASSLIPSGGAWKETQYF
TGTGCCAGCAGTTTAATCCCTAGCGGGGGGGCCTGGAAAGAGACCCAGTACTTC
>TRBD2|17|TRBJ2-3|TRBV7-6|-
CASSLAPRGGQGDTQYF
TGTGCCAGCAGCTTAGCTCCCCGGGGGGGCCAGGGAGATACGCAGTATTTT
>-|12|TRBJ1-4|TRBV7-8|-
CASSLNGEKLFF
TGTGCCAGCAGCTTAAACGGTGAAAAACTGTTTTTT
>-|16|TRBJ2-3|TRBV7-3|-
CASSSPPGGGSDTQYF
TGTGCCAGCAGCTCCCCACCGGGCGGGGGCTCGGATACGCAGTATTTT
>-|15|TRBJ1-1|TRBV19|-
CASSSTDRRYTEAFF
TGTGCCAGTAGTTCGACCGACAGGAGGTACACTGAAGCTTTCTTT